The entry that follows covers one T cell receptor (beta chain) sequence. Its antigen is not identified. This specimen belongs to a study of cytomegalovirus exposure and HLA in healthy donors. Findings of the study overall: It was reported that TCR beta sequences correctly inferred the HLA-A and HLA-B alleles for most subjects. Productive status was seen about 87% or about 30% of the time for most TCR beta V segments in an earlier analysis. Rare TCR sequences dominated, though some public TCRs recurred in many donors.

Looked up from germline, CDR1 is SEHNR and CDR2 is FQNEAQ (reference sequence). The J segment lost 6 bases and the V segment lost 5 bases, leaving 11 bases of the junction unmatched. The CDR3 loop spans 16 amino acids. The PCR was carried out with 60 Vbeta primers and 13 Jbeta primers. Measured with immunoSEQ multiplex PCR; TCRdb has only the in-frame clones, and not every one. The sample shows 100,000 to 150,000 clones, about 79% of them seen only once. The TCR originated in a woman aged 18-29 years in good health and CMV-seropositive. The sequencing input was PBMCs. The chain carries TRBV7-9 and TRBJ2-4; 9 bases agree with TRBD2. DNA for the CDR3: TGTGCCAGCAGCAGTTACTCCGCGGGGGGGATAAACATTCAGTACTTC. Amino acid sequence: CASSSYSAGGINIQYF.